This section outlines one T cell receptor beta chain sequence together with its context. This record belongs to a study of technical replicates of blood from a few donors. Only in-frame clones appear in the TCRdb table, and some are missing; sequencing was by immunoSEQ multiplex PCR. The sample holds about 63,000 clones, 85% to 90% seen once. The CDR3 runs to 13 residues. Trimming pared 5 bases from V and 6 bases from J, leaving 13 bases between. Germline lookup yields CDR1 MRHNA and CDR2 SNTAGT. This TCR was sampled from a human donor in good health. Some clones in this sample may be carry-over from other donors' samples. The chain employs TRBV6-4 and TRBJ1-1, with D perhaps matching TRBD1 (6 bases). Sequencing used PBMCs. CDR3 loop: CASSRTGSAEAFF. CDR3 bases: TGTGCCAGCAGTAGAACAGGGTCGGCTGAAGCTTTCTTT.